A selection of T cell receptor beta chains follows, all from one sample in a study of blood T cell repertoires in COVID-19. Repertoires were generated with immunoSEQ multiplex PCR, while TCRdb's copy carries only in-frame clones and drops some. The sample holds 100,000 to 150,000 clones, roughly 82% seen once. Sample: peripheral blood. These receptor sequences come from a human donor in a cohort sampled during active COVID-19. Both conserved end residues are part of each CDR3. Fields, in order: clone size, V gene, CDR3 length, D gene, J gene, CDR3 DNA, CDR3 protein. D genes are given only for firm matches. Size is stated for part of the rows, as once, few or many counts, or as a class when the clone is expanded.

size: -
V: TRBV7-8
length: 15
D: -
J: TRBJ1-5
DNA: TGTGCCAGCAGCTTAGCCGGCAGGGTGGATCAGCCCCAGCATTTT
CDR3: CASSLAGRVDQPQHF

size: -
V: TRBV6-5
length: 14
D: -
J: TRBJ2-5
DNA: TGTGCCAGCAGTTACTCGGGGAGCCAAGAGACCCAGTACTTC
CDR3: CASSYSGSQETQYF

size: once
V: TRBV12-2
length: 14
D: -
J: TRBJ2-7
DNA: TGTGCAAGTCGCTTAAGAGGAGGGACCTACGAGCAGTACTTC
CDR3: CASRLRGGTYEQYF

size: -
V: TRBV18
length: 16
D: -
J: TRBJ1-3
DNA: TGTGCCAGCTCACCACAGAACAGGATGAGTGGAAACACCATATATTTT
CDR3: CASSPQNRMSGNTIYF

size: once
V: TRBV4-3
length: 16
D: -
J: TRBJ2-4
DNA: TGCGCCAGCAGCTTCCAGGGAACCTCGGCCAAAAACATTCAGTACTTC
CDR3: CASSFQGTSAKNIQYF

size: -
V: TRBV29-1
length: 15
D: TRBD1
J: TRBJ2-1
DNA: TGCAGCGTTGAAGTGTGGGACAGTGCTTACAATGAGCAGTTCTTC
CDR3: CSVEVWDSAYNEQFF

size: few
V: TRBV19
length: 15
D: TRBD1
J: TRBJ1-5
DNA: TGTGCCAGTAAAGTGGCAGGGGGTTACAATCAGCCCCAGCATTTT
CDR3: CASKVAGGYNQPQHF

size: -
V: TRBV30
length: 14
D: TRBD1
J: TRBJ2-7
DNA: TGTGCCTGGGCTAGGGGGACAGGGGTCTACGAGCAGTACTTC
CDR3: CAWARGTGVYEQYF

size: -
V: TRBV7-7
length: 15
D: TRBD1
J: TRBJ2-7
DNA: TGTGCCAGCAGCTCTGGTTCGCGGACAGGGGGCGAGCAGTACTTC
CDR3: CASSSGSRTGGEQYF

size: few
V: TRBV4-2
length: 17
D: -
J: TRBJ2-1
DNA: TGTGCCAGCACCTTGGGACTGGGCGAGAGCTCCTACAATGAGCAGTTCTTC
CDR3: CASTLGLGESSYNEQFF

size: -
V: TRBV15
length: 18
D: TRBD2
J: TRBJ2-5
DNA: TGTGCCACCAGCAGAGGAAAAAGTGGACTAGTGAGTTGGGAGACCCAGTACTTC
CDR3: CATSRGKSGLVSWETQYF

size: -
V: TRBV4-1
length: 15
D: TRBD2
J: TRBJ2-7
DNA: TGCGCCAGCAGCCAAGGACTAGCGGGGGCCTACGAGCAGTACTTC
CDR3: CASSQGLAGAYEQYF

size: few
V: TRBV5-4
length: 14
D: -
J: TRBJ2-5
DNA: TGTGCCAGCAGCGTCGGGAGATTTGGAGAGACCCAGTACTTC
CDR3: CASSVGRFGETQYF

size: once
V: TRBV27
length: 13
D: -
J: TRBJ1-2
DNA: TGTGCCAGCAGGAGCGGGGGGGCTTACGTCTACACCTTC
CDR3: CASRSGGAYVYTF

size: -
V: TRBV6-6
length: 15
D: -
J: TRBJ2-7
DNA: TGTGCCAGCAGTTCGTCAGGGATGCGATCCTACGAGCAGTACTTC
CDR3: CASSSSGMRSYEQYF

size: -
V: TRBV3-1/TRBV3-2
length: 14
D: -
J: TRBJ1-2
DNA: TGTGCCAGCAGCCAGGGAGGGGTGAACTATGGCTACACCTTC
CDR3: CASSQGGVNYGYTF

size: -
V: TRBV5-4
length: 16
D: TRBD1
J: TRBJ2-7
DNA: TGTGCCAGCAGCGCCGGACAGGGCTCCGGGGTCCACGAGCAGTACTTC
CDR3: CASSAGQGSGVHEQYF

size: -
V: TRBV10-3
length: 15
D: -
J: TRBJ1-3
DNA: TGTGCCAACCGACCGGGGGTAGGCTCTGGAAACACCATATATTTT
CDR3: CANRPGVGSGNTIYF

size: -
V: TRBV10-3
length: 16
D: TRBD2
J: TRBJ2-1
DNA: TGTGCCATCAGTGACCGAGCGGGAGGCTCCTACAATGAGCAGTTCTTC
CDR3: CAISDRAGGSYNEQFF

size: -
V: TRBV19
length: 16
D: TRBD1
J: TRBJ2-7
DNA: TGTGCCAGTAGTATCGCACCGGGACAGGGGCTCTACGAGCAGTACTTC
CDR3: CASSIAPGQGLYEQYF

size: -
V: TRBV5-4
length: 14
D: TRBD2
J: TRBJ2-1
DNA: TGTGCCAGCAGCTTCGGCGGGAGGGTCAATGAGCAGTTCTTC
CDR3: CASSFGGRVNEQFF

size: -
V: TRBV18
length: 12
D: -
J: TRBJ1-1
DNA: TGTGCCAGCTCACCAGGGGGCTTGGTGGCTTTCTTT
CDR3: CASSPGGLVAFF

size: -
V: TRBV24-1
length: 14
D: TRBD2
J: TRBJ2-3
DNA: TGTGCCACCAGTGAAGCGGGAGCTGGGGATACGCAGTATTTT
CDR3: CATSEAGAGDTQYF

size: few
V: TRBV27
length: 14
D: TRBD1
J: TRBJ1-2
DNA: TGTGCCAGCCGGAATTCAGGGGGAGTCTATGGCTACACCTTC
CDR3: CASRNSGGVYGYTF

size: -
V: TRBV5-5
length: 16
D: TRBD2
J: TRBJ2-1
DNA: TGTGCCAGCAGCTTGGTTCTAGCGGACTCCTACAATGAGCAGTTCTTC
CDR3: CASSLVLADSYNEQFF

size: -
V: TRBV5-1
length: 14
D: TRBD1
J: TRBJ1-2
DNA: TGCGCCAGCAGCCCAGGGACAGGAGCTAATGGCTACACCTTC
CDR3: CASSPGTGANGYTF

size: -
V: TRBV6-1
length: 16
D: TRBD1
J: TRBJ2-2
DNA: TGTGCCAGCAGTGAAAGGGGGCAGTTCAACACCGGGGAGCTGTTTTTT
CDR3: CASSERGQFNTGELFF

size: -
V: TRBV5-1
length: 13
D: TRBD1
J: TRBJ1-2
DNA: TGCGCCAGTTCGCCGGGACAGGGGTTTGGCTACACCTTC
CDR3: CASSPGQGFGYTF

size: -
V: TRBV5-1
length: 14
D: TRBD1
J: TRBJ1-4
DNA: TGCGCCAGCAGCTCGGGACAGGGGGTTGAAAAACTGTTTTTT
CDR3: CASSSGQGVEKLFF

size: -
V: TRBV27
length: 17
D: TRBD2
J: TRBJ2-1
DNA: TGTGCCAGCAGTCCCCGACTAGCGGGGGACCTAAACAATGAGCAGTTCTTC
CDR3: CASSPRLAGDLNNEQFF

size: -
V: TRBV28
length: 13
D: -
J: TRBJ1-2
DNA: TGTGCCAGCAGTTTGGGGGGGGTCTATGGCTACACCTTT
CDR3: CASSLGGVYGYTF

size: few
V: TRBV27
length: 16
D: TRBD1
J: TRBJ1-1
DNA: TGTGCCAGCAGTTCAACAGGGGGCCGGTCTGGCACTGAAGCTTTCTTT
CDR3: CASSSTGGRSGTEAFF

size: -
V: TRBV19
length: 15
D: TRBD1
J: TRBJ1-3
DNA: TGTGCCAGTAGGATAGGGGGCTCGAAAGGAAACACCATATATTTT
CDR3: CASRIGGSKGNTIYF

size: -
V: TRBV11-2
length: 15
D: TRBD1
J: TRBJ2-5
DNA: TGTGCCAGCAGCTTAGTCTATACAGGGGGGGAGACCCAGTACTTC
CDR3: CASSLVYTGGETQYF

size: -
V: TRBV10-2
length: 13
D: TRBD1
J: TRBJ2-5
DNA: TGCGCCAGCAGCCGGGACAGCCAAGAGACCCAGTACTTC
CDR3: CASSRDSQETQYF

size: -
V: TRBV7-2
length: 15
D: -
J: TRBJ2-7
DNA: TGTGCCAGCAGCTTAAGCCCTAGCCGAAACTACGAGCAGTACTTC
CDR3: CASSLSPSRNYEQYF

size: -
V: TRBV6-2/TRBV6-3
length: 16
D: -
J: TRBJ2-6
DNA: TGTGCCAGCAGTTACTCCGGGGGTCCCGGGGCCAACGTCCTGACTTTC
CDR3: CASSYSGGPGANVLTF

size: once
V: TRBV9
length: 15
D: TRBD1
J: TRBJ1-2
DNA: TGTGCCAGCAGCGTAGAAACAGGGGGCGCTTATGGCTACACCTTC
CDR3: CASSVETGGAYGYTF

size: few
V: TRBV10-1
length: 10
D: -
J: TRBJ1-1
DNA: TGCGCCAGCCGGTCCCTTGAAGCTTTCTTT
CDR3: CASRSLEAFF

size: -
V: TRBV11-2
length: 18
D: TRBD2
J: TRBJ2-7
DNA: TGTGCCAGCAGCTTAAAGATCCCAACTAGCGGGTACTCCTACGAGCAGTACTTC
CDR3: CASSLKIPTSGYSYEQYF

size: -
V: TRBV6-4
length: 16
D: TRBD2
J: TRBJ2-1
DNA: TGTGCCAGCAGTGTAGTAGCGGGAGGGCCCTACAATGAGCAGTTCTTC
CDR3: CASSVVAGGPYNEQFF

size: -
V: TRBV19
length: 15
D: -
J: TRBJ2-4
DNA: TGTGCCAGTAGTAAGCCTGCGCGGGATAGAAACATTCAGTACTTC
CDR3: CASSKPARDRNIQYF

size: -
V: TRBV6-5
length: 14
D: TRBD1
J: TRBJ1-5
DNA: TGTGCCAGCAGAAATACAGGGGTAGGCCAGCCCCAGCATTTT
CDR3: CASRNTGVGQPQHF

size: -
V: TRBV29-1
length: 14
D: TRBD2
J: TRBJ2-1
DNA: TGCAGCGTTCAACTAGCGGGAGTCTACAATGAGCAGTTCTTC
CDR3: CSVQLAGVYNEQFF

size: once
V: TRBV11-3
length: 18
D: TRBD2
J: TRBJ2-7
DNA: TGTGCCAGCAGCCTACGCCTAGCGGGAGGGCCGAGCTCCTACGAGCAGTACTTC
CDR3: CASSLRLAGGPSSYEQYF

size: -
V: TRBV20-1
length: 11
D: TRBD2
J: TRBJ2-1
DNA: TGCAGTGCGGCGGGGGGCAATGAGCAGTTCTTC
CDR3: CSAAGGNEQFF

size: -
V: TRBV7-9
length: 16
D: TRBD2
J: TRBJ2-7
DNA: TGTGCCAGCAGCTTATGGAAGGCGGGAGGGCCCTACGAGCAGTACTTC
CDR3: CASSLWKAGGPYEQYF

size: -
V: TRBV5-1
length: 12
D: TRBD2
J: TRBJ2-7
DNA: TGCGCCAGCAGCTTGATCGAGGGACTACAGTACTTC
CDR3: CASSLIEGLQYF

size: -
V: TRBV7-8
length: 16
D: TRBD2
J: TRBJ2-1
DNA: TGTGCCAGCAGCTTATTAGGTTTAGCGGGAGGGCAAGAGCAGTTCTTC
CDR3: CASSLLGLAGGQEQFF

size: -
V: TRBV2
length: 14
D: -
J: TRBJ1-6
DNA: TGTGCCAGCAGTGATGGGCAGGGAAATTCACCCCTCCACTTT
CDR3: CASSDGQGNSPLHF